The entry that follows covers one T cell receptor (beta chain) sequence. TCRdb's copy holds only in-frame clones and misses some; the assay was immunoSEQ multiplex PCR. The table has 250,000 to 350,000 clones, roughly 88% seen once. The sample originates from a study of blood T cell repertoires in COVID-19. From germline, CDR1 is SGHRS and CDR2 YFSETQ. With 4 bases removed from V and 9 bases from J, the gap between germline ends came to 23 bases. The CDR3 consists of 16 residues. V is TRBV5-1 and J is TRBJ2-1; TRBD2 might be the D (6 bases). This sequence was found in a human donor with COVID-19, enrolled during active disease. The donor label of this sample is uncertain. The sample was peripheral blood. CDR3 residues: CASSNEGAGGGIEQFF. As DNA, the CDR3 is TGCGCCAGCAGCAACGAGGGAGCAGGAGGCGGGATTGAGCAGTTCTTC.